This TCR beta chain was identified during a study of T cells after yellow fever vaccination. This CDR3 is built from 15 residues. Germline CDR1 DFQATT, CDR2 SNEGSKA (reference sequence). The V end lost 0 bases, the J end lost 3 bases, and 15 bases lay between the germline ends. TCRdb fed the 5' RACE reads into MiXCR, producing one record per CDR3 protein. In the table there are approximately 85,000 distinct CDR3 sequences, less than 15% of which are singletons. The receptor was derived from a man aged 18 to 29 who received the YFV17D yellow fever vaccine. The input for sequencing was CD8+ T cells not binding an NS4B(214-222) dextramer, sorted from PBMCs, taken approximately 22 days after the first yellow fever vaccination. This chain connects TRBV20-1 to TRBJ2-7; D might be TRBD1 (6 bases). In DNA form, the CDR3 reads TGCAGTGCTAGAGATCGAGGACAGTACGACTACGAGCAGTACTTC. This encodes CSARDRGQYDYEQYF.